A single sample is the source of the 16 T cell receptor beta chains below, sequenced in a study of identical twins (dated by TCRdb to 2016 to 2017). Receptor amplification or capture employed 5' RACE. This sample was sequenced with an Illumina HiSeq 2000. TCRdb trimmed public reads at Q25 via fastp, called clones via MiXCR and kept in-frame beta chains. Identical CDR3 proteins give one entry, which carries the most common genes and DNA. The sample data list approximately 300,000 distinct CDR3 sequences, and 8% to 9.5% of these were observed just once. The ten largest clones represent around 7.1% of the sample. The same specimen was also included in a second study, on yellow fever vaccine responses in identical twins.

Sample: CD8+ T cells sorted from blood. The receptors stem from a woman aged 18-29 years in good health.

In its sample, this clonotype was seen many times. This chain links TRBV10-3 with TRBJ2-2; 10 bases map to TRBD1. Trimming took 3 bases from V and 5 from J; bases not matched to a gene: 6. There are 16 residues in the CDR3. CDR1 ENHRY and CDR2 SYGVKD come from the germline V gene. The CDR3 nucleotides read TGTGCCATCAGTGACCTGGAGGGACAGGGGACCGGGGAGCTGTTTTTT. Translated, it gives CAISDLEGQGTGELFF.

In its sample, this clonotype was seen many times. The gene calls are TRBV12-3 or TRBV12-4 and TRBJ2-7; no definite D call. The CDR3 sequence is 13 residues long. V gave up 1 base and J gave up 3 bases, with 7 bases separating them. The CDR3 DNA follows: TGTGCCAGCAGTTTAGGCCCCTACTACGAGCAGTACTTC. It specifies CASSLGPYYEQYF.

This clonotype was seen repeatedly, ten times or more. This sequence joins TRBV21-1 and TRBJ2-1; the D segment call TRBD2 is taken from the table without a DNA check. TRBV21-1 is a pseudogene locus. The CDR3 sequence is 14 residues long. CDR3 in DNA: TGTGCCAGCAGATGTCCCTCTAGGGTGGATGAGCAGTTCTTC. Amino acids: CASRCPSRVDEQFF.

CDR3 bases: TGTGCCATCAGTGAGGTGGAGCCGGCATCCGGGGAGCTGTTTTTT. Protein product: CAISEVEPASGELFF. The chain couples TRBV10-3 to TRBJ2-2; D is unclear. The germline V gene encodes CDR1 ENHRY and CDR2 SYGVKD. The CDR3 covers 15 residues. V dropped 2 bases and J dropped 6 bases, with 13 bases sitting between them.

This clonotype was seen ten or more times. This sequence joins TRBV7-9 and TRBJ1-5; no firm D call. The CDR3 contains 15 residues. V dropped 5 bases and J dropped 0 bases, with 11 bases sitting between them. The germline gives CDR1 SEHNR, CDR2 FQNEAQ (reference sequence). The CDR3 nucleotides are TGTGCCAGCAGCCATGGGAGTTTTAGCAATCAGCCCCAGCATTTT. It is translated as CASSHGSFSNQPQHF.

This clonotype occurred many times. The rearrangement uses TRBV4-3 and TRBJ2-2; 13 bases line up with TRBD2. CDR1 is LGHNA, CDR2 YSLEER, per germline. This CDR3 spans 19 amino acids. The junction had 10 bases not matched to a gene; V was cut back by 2 bases and J by 4 bases. The CDR3 sequence: CASSQSRRGLAGLTGELFF. The CDR3 nucleotides are TGCGCCAGCAGCCAAAGTCGGCGGGGACTAGCGGGACTCACCGGGGAGCTGTTTTTT.

The table lists this clonotype with a few counts. The genes are TRBV15 and TRBJ2-1; D perhaps matches TRBD1 (6 bases). This CDR3 region has 17 residues. Germline V gene lookup returns CDR1 LNHNV and CDR2 YYDKDF (reference sequence). V gave up 0 bases and J gave up 3 bases, with 15 bases separating them. DNA for the CDR3: TGTGCCACCAGCAGAGATGCTTTCGGACAGCTCTACAATGAGCAGTTCTTC. This encodes CATSRDAFGQLYNEQFF.

The genes are TRBV10-3 and TRBJ2-3; either TRBD1 or TRBD2 may fit D (6 bases each). V gave up 3 bases and J gave up 2 bases, with 12 bases separating them. The CDR3 covers 15 residues. Germline V gene sequence: CDR1 ENHRY, CDR2 SYGVKD. The chain's CDR3 is CAISDHGGVTDTQYF. As DNA, the CDR3 is TGTGCCATCAGTGATCACGGGGGCGTCACAGATACGCAGTATTTT.

This clonotype was detected ten times or more. This rearrangement joins TRBV4-1 to TRBJ2-2; 7 positions match TRBD1. With 4 bases clipped from V and 4 bases from J, the junction kept 12 bases outside the gene matches. Germline V gene lookup returns CDR1 MGHRA and CDR2 YSYEKL. This CDR3 comprises 17 residues. The CDR3 protein is CASSRVEGASVTGELFF. The CDR3 DNA follows: TGCGCCAGCAGCCGCGTTGAGGGGGCGTCGGTCACCGGGGAGCTGTTTTTT.

This clonotype was observed many times. V gene TRBV7-9 combines with J gene TRBJ2-3; 7 positions agree with TRBD1. Trimming took 5 bases from V and 2 from J; bases not matched to a gene: 7. Germline assignment: CDR1 SEHNR and CDR2 FQNEAQ (reference sequence). This CDR3 spans 15 amino acids. The CDR3 DNA is TGTGCCAGCAGCATCCGGGACAGATCCACAGATACGCAGTATTTT. Its translation is CASSIRDRSTDTQYF.

This clonotype has more than one count but fewer than ten. The genes are TRBV5-1 and TRBJ2-1, with 12 bases that match TRBD1. CDR3 size: 21 residues. V lost 1 base and J lost 1; bases outside the gene matches: 15. Germline CDR1 reads SGHRS; CDR2 reads YFSETQ. The DNA for the CDR3 is TGCGCCAGCAGCTTGCGGACTACTTCGGAGGGACAGGGGGCTTCCTACAATGAGCAGTTCTTC. It is translated as CASSLRTTSEGQGASYNEQFF.

On this clonotype: Germline is not matched at one junction end, which may reflect a read error. This rearrangement joins TRBV6-5 to TRBJ2-2; D not certain. The germline gives CDR1 MNHEY, CDR2 SVGAGI. This CDR3 is 13 amino acids long. Here the CDR3 reads CASSLGNAGELFF. DNA for the CDR3: TGTGCCAGCAGTTTAGGGAACGCCGGGGAGCTGTTTTTT.

Many counts were recorded for this clonotype. The V and J genes are TRBV20-1 and TRBJ2-7; 9 bases are shared with TRBD2. CDR3 length: 17 amino acids. V lost 0 bases to trimming and J lost 0 bases; unmatched junction nucleotides: 9. The germline V gene has CDR1 DFQATT and CDR2 SNEGSKA (reference sequence). This CDR3 reads CSARDISSGRSSYEQYF. CDR3 coding DNA: TGCAGTGCTAGAGATATATCCAGCGGGAGGAGCTCCTACGAGCAGTACTTC.

The CDR3 DNA is TGTGCCAGCAGCGACCCGACAGACTACCCATACAATGAGCAGTTCTTC. Protein product: CASSDPTDYPYNEQFF. The V gene is TRBV9, the J gene TRBJ2-1; D is tentatively TRBD1 or TRBD2 (5 bases each). V dropped 3 bases and J dropped 4 bases, with 17 bases sitting between them. This CDR3 is 16 amino acids long. CDR1 is SGDLS and CDR2 is YYNGEE in the germline V gene.

The chain's CDR3 is CASSWASGYNEQFF. In nucleotides, the CDR3 is TGTGCCAGTAGTTGGGCTAGCGGTTACAATGAGCAGTTCTTC. This chain links TRBV19 with TRBJ2-1, with 7 bases identical to TRBD2. V trimming: 5 bases; J trimming: 4 bases; junction bases outside the gene matches: 5. CDR3 length: 14 residues. Germline CDR1 reads LNHDA; CDR2 reads SQIVND (reference sequence). Together with reference TRBV19 and TRBJ2-1, the CDR3 gives the full variable domain: DGGITQSPKYLFRKEGQNVTLSCEQNLNHDAMYWYRQDPGQGLRLIYYSQIVNDFQKGDIAEGYSVSREKKESFPLTVTSAQKNPTAFYLCASSWASGYNEQFFGPGTRLTVL.

The table lists this clonotype with many counts. The V and J genes are TRBV11-2 and TRBJ2-1; possible D gene TRBD2, 5 bases. Germline V gene data show CDR1 as SGHAT and CDR2 as FQNNGV. The CDR3 loop spans 18 amino acids. V gave up 1 base and J gave up 1 base, with 17 bases separating them. In DNA form, the CDR3 reads TGTGCCAGCAGCTTAGGCCACTGGGAGCTTGGGTCCTACAATGAGCAGTTCTTC. The encoded protein is CASSLGHWELGSYNEQFF.